The entry below gives a single TCR beta chain sequence along with its context. Its specificity is unknown. These data originate in a study of cytomegalovirus exposure and HLA in healthy donors. Findings of the study overall: Researchers counted roughly 150 TCR beta chains as cytomegalovirus-associated. Most TCR sequences were seen very rarely across donors, but some public TCRs occurred in many.

The donors were in the approximately 130-subject validation cohort; that cohort was separate from the approximately 700-subject first cohort. Trimming removed 4 bases from V and 4 bases from J, with 17 bases in between. In germline, CDR1 is SGHRS, CDR2 YFSETQ. The CDR3 contains 15 residues. Clones were read by immunoSEQ multiplex PCR, and TCRdb kept only the in-frame ones, dropping some. The table lists tens of thousands of clones, 85% to 95% of them singletons. This receptor was taken from a man younger than 35 in good health and CMV-seronegative. Specimen: PBMCs. The gene calls are TRBV5-1 and TRBJ1-2, with a weak D call TRBD1 (6 bases). CDR3 protein: CASSGAGAWSYGYTF. The CDR3 DNA reads as TGCGCCAGCAGCGGGGCGGGGGCTTGGTCCTATGGCTACACCTTC. The entire variable domain, with the rest obtained from reference TRBV5-1 and TRBJ1-2, is as follows: KAGVTQTPRYLIKTRGQQVTLSCSPISGHRSVSWYQQTPGQGLQFLFEYFSETQRNKGNFPGRFSGRQFSNSRSEMNVSTLELGDSALYLCASSGAGAWSYGYTFGSGTRLTVV.